This record concerns one T cell receptor beta chain sequence. Its specificity is unknown. The V gene's germline CDR1 is SGHNT and CDR2 YYREEE (reference sequence). The CDR3 runs 16 residues. V gave up 1 base and J gave up 7 bases, with 18 bases separating them. Each of the donors was a healthy bone marrow donor. This sample stems from a study of cytomegalovirus exposure and HLA in healthy donors. The wider study: Of the donors genotyped, some 400 in all, 65% to 90% fell in the Caucasian-associated ancestry cluster. Whole-study findings and limits: The study designated about 160 TCR beta chains cytomegalovirus-associated. In presence/absence analyses, roughly uniform sequencing depth across donors was assumed.

With 60 Vbeta and 13 Jbeta primers, the PCR was carried out. The protocol was immunoSEQ multiplex PCR, while the TCRdb copy is restricted to in-frame clones and leaves out a portion. Here the sample spans 120,000 to 150,000 clones, less than 80% being singletons. This TCR was sampled from a woman in her forties or fifties in good health and CMV-seropositive. V usage is TRBV5-4 and J usage is TRBJ2-1; D is ambiguous. The sequencing input was PBMCs. In nucleotides, the CDR3 is TGTGCCAGCAGCTTGTTTGCTCACACCCGTCCGAATGAGCAGTTCTTC. Its protein is CASSLFAHTRPNEQFF.